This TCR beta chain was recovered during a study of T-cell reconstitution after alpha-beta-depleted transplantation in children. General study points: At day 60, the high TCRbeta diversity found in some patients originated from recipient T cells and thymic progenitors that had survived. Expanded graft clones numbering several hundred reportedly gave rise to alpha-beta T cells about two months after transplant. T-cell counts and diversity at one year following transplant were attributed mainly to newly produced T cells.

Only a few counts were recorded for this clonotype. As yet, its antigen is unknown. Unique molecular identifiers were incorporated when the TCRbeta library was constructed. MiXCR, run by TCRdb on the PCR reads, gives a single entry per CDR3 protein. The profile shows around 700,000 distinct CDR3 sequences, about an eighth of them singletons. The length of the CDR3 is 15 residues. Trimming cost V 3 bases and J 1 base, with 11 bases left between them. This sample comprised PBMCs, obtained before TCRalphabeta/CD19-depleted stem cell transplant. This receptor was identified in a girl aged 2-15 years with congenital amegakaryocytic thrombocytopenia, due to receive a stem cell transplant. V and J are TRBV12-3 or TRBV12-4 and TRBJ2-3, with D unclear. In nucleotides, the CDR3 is TGTGCCAGCAGTTTCCTTGCAAGCGGCACAGATACGCAGTATTTT. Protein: CASSFLASGTDTQYF.